The TCR beta chain under discussion was sequenced for a study of T cell repertoires in cytomegalovirus infection. Study details: Indications came from public TCR beta signatures; they pointed to CMV infection and to a matching HLA type. General study results and limits: Based on cumulative public TCR beta family frequency, carriers of CMV plus the relevant HLA were identified. In two of eight donors, the top clonotype was HLA-C-restricted CMV-specific.

TCRdb ran MiXCR on the reads and lists one entry per CDR3 protein. The table lists fewer than 550,000 distinct CDR3 sequences, approximately 16% of them singletons, with about 24% in the top ten. This clonotype was found a few times. Its antigen is not known. The germline CDR1 and CDR2 sequences are LGHDT and YNNKEL (reference sequence). The CDR3 contains 17 residues. Trimming shortened V by 5 bases and J by 0 bases, and 20 bases separated the two germline ends. The TCR comes from a human donor in good health (CMV status not recorded). Some clones in this sample may be carry-over from other donors' samples. V usage is TRBV3-1 and J usage is TRBJ2-7; D is uncertain. Sequencing was performed on CD8+ T cells from PBMCs. Here the CDR3 reads CASSSPGKLASSYEQYF. The DNA for the CDR3 is TGTGCCAGCAGCTCACCTGGCAAGCTTGCGAGCTCCTACGAGCAGTACTTC.